The 29 T cell receptor beta chains below all came from one sample that was sequenced in a study of T cell responses to AZD1222 COVID-19 vaccine. Generated by immunoSEQ multiplex PCR, the TCRdb table keeps only in-frame clones and is missing some. The data hold approximately 160,000 clones, with 94% observed a single time. Source: peripheral blood, taken 28 days after the second AZD1222 dose. The receptors originated from an adult who received the AZD1222 COVID-19 vaccine.

The V call is TRBV18, the J call TRBJ2-1; 8 nucleotides line up with TRBD2. Per the germline V gene, CDR1 is KGHSH and CDR2 is LQKENI. Germline trimming cut 4 bases from V and 7 bases from J; bases unmatched to any gene: 6. The CDR3 covers 14 residues. The DNA for the CDR3 is TGTGCCAGCTCACTCAGCGGGAGATCTAATGAGCAGTTCTTC. Translating it yields CASSLSGRSNEQFF.

The V and J genes are TRBV5-4 and TRBJ1-4; D is undetermined. V shed 1 base and J shed 6 bases, with 7 bases lying between them. CDR1 SGHNT and CDR2 YYREEE come from the germline V gene (reference sequence). The CDR3 extends over 13 amino acids. The CDR3 DNA is TGTGCCAGCAGCTTGAAGGCAGATGAAAAACTGTTTTTT. Translation gives CASSLKADEKLFF. The full variable domain, its missing parts supplied by reference TRBV5-4 and TRBJ1-4, is ETGVTQSPTHLIKTRGQQVTLRCSSQSGHNTVSWYQQALGQGPQFIFQYYREEENGRGNFPPRFSGLQFPNYSSELNVNALELDDSALYLCASSLKADEKLFFGSGTQLSVL.

To note about this clone: The junction and the germline gene differ at one end; a read error may be behind it. The DNA for the CDR3 is TGTGCCAGCAGCTTATCCCCGGAAGTCCCTTCACCCCTCCACTTT. Encoded protein: CASSLSPEVPSPLHF. The chain carries TRBV27 and TRBJ1-6; no clear D. Germline assignment: CDR1 MNHEY and CDR2 SMNVEV (reference sequence). This CDR3 region has 15 residues.

V and J are TRBV30 and TRBJ2-7; TRBD2 matches at 12 bases. The ends lost 1 base at V and 3 bases at J; junction bases unmatched: 4. CDR1 and CDR2 (germline): GTSNPN, SVGIG (reference sequence). CDR3 size: 15 residues. The CDR3 DNA is TGTGCCTGGAGTGCAGGACTAGCGGGGATCTACGAGCAGTACTTC. Protein: CAWSAGLAGIYEQYF.

On this clone: The junction shows a germline mismatch at one end, possibly a read error. The chain joins TRBV7-9 to TRBJ2-6, with 9 bases fitting TRBD1. Germline assignment: CDR1 SEHNR and CDR2 FQNEAQ (reference sequence). This CDR3 contains 13 residues. Here the CDR3 reads CASSKTGGNVLTF. Written as DNA, the CDR3 is TGTGCCAGCAGCAAGACAGGGGGCAACGTCCTGACTTTC.

J is TRBJ2-1 and V is TRBV30; 12 bases align to TRBD2. The germline V gene has CDR1 GTSNPN and CDR2 SVGIG (reference sequence). V lost 4 bases, J lost 0 bases, and 13 bases stayed unmatched. The CDR3 is made up of 19 amino acids. The CDR3 is CAWTRGASGRASSYNEQFF. The CDR3 DNA reads as TGTGCCTGGACCCGGGGGGCTAGCGGGAGGGCGAGCTCCTACAATGAGCAGTTCTTC.

This chain links TRBV4-3 with TRBJ2-1; 8 nucleotides align to TRBD2. The V and J ends lost 1 base and 6 bases, in that order; junction bases with no gene match: 11. This CDR3 spans 17 amino acids. Per the germline V gene, CDR1 is LGHNA and CDR2 is YSLEER. In DNA form, the CDR3 reads TGCGCCAGCAGCCAAGGGTTAGGAGCGGGAGAATCCAATGAGCAGTTCTTC. Translated: CASSQGLGAGESNEQFF.

The count of this clone is one. The rearrangement links TRBV20-1 to TRBJ1-4, with D hard to call. CDR3 length: 11 amino acids. V was cut by 6 bases and J by 6 bases, with 8 bases left in between. Germline V gene data show CDR1 as DFQATT and CDR2 as SNEGSKA (reference sequence). The CDR3 nucleotides read TGCAGTGCCCCGATTTATGAAAAACTGTTTTTT. It codes for CSAPIYEKLFF.

In nucleotides, the CDR3 is TGCGCCAGCAGCTTGGATCAGATAGATGGCTACACCTTC. Protein: CASSLDQIDGYTF. This sequence joins TRBV5-1 and TRBJ1-2; D is ambiguous. CDR1 SGHRS and CDR2 YFSETQ come from the germline V gene. The germline V and J ends were trimmed by 0 bases and 6 bases, with 9 bases remaining between them. The length of the CDR3 is 13 residues.

The chain's CDR3 is CASSQDIGGNNSPLHF. In DNA form, the CDR3 reads TGCGCCAGCAGCCAAGATATAGGGGGGAACAATTCACCCCTCCACTTT. J is TRBJ1-6 and V is TRBV4-3; D may be TRBD1 (6 bases). V was clipped by 0 bases and J by 7 bases, with 13 bases between them. In germline, CDR1 is LGHNA, CDR2 YSLEER. The CDR3 is made up of 16 amino acids.

The V call is TRBV7-9, the J call TRBJ2-5; D call uncertain. Trimming took off 0 bases at V and 9 bases at J, with 5 bases between the two ends. Germline CDR1 and CDR2: SEHNR and FQNEAQ (reference sequence). The length of the CDR3 is 11 residues. CDR3 sequence (DNA): TGTGCCAGCAGCTTAGCGGGTCCCCAGTACTTC. It translates to CASSLAGPQYF. Drawing the rest from reference TRBV7-9 and TRBJ2-5, the complete variable domain is DTGVSQNPRHKITKRGQNVTFRCDPISEHNRLYWYRQTLGQGPEFLTYFQNEAQLEKSRLLSDRFSAERPKGSFSTLEIQRTEQGDSAMYLCASSLAGPQYFGPGTRLLVL.

The sample holds many counts of this clone. The chain carries TRBV11-2 and TRBJ2-1, with D possibly matching TRBD1 (7 bases). Germline assignment: CDR1 SGHAT and CDR2 FQNNGV. Trimming shortened V by 5 bases and J by 0 bases, and 20 bases separated the two germline ends. The CDR3 has 18 residues. The CDR3 DNA reads as TGTGCCAGCAGCCCCCGTCAGGGGGGAGAGAGCTCCTACAATGAGCAGTTCTTC. Translation: CASSPRQGGESSYNEQFF.

The V and J genes are TRBV29-1 and TRBJ1-1; a possible D gene is TRBD1 (6 bases). The CDR3 spans 12 residues. Trimming pared 3 bases from V and 8 bases from J, leaving 13 bases between. Germline lookup yields CDR1 SQVTM and CDR2 ANQGSEA. The CDR3 nucleotides are TGCAGCGTTGAGGTAAAAGGGGGAGAAGCTTTCTTT. As protein: CSVEVKGGEAFF. Based on the CDR3 plus reference TRBV29-1 and TRBJ1-1, the full variable domain is SAVISQKPSRDICQRGTSLTIQCQVDSQVTMMFWYRQQPGQSLTLIATANQGSEATYESGFVIDKFPISRPNLTFSTLTVSNMSPEDSSIYLCSVEVKGGEAFFGQGTRLTVV.

This rearrangement joins TRBV7-8 to TRBJ2-7, with D maybe TRBD1 (5 bases). The CDR3 loop spans 15 amino acids. CDR1 is SGHVS and CDR2 is FQNEAQ in the germline V gene. V gave up 1 base and J gave up 0 bases, with 10 bases separating them. Here the CDR3 reads CASSLDRTASYEQYF. In nucleotides, the CDR3 is TGTGCCAGCAGCTTAGACAGGACCGCCTCCTACGAGCAGTACTTC.

This chain joins TRBV3-1 (or the pseudogene TRBV3-2) and TRBJ2-2; 10 bases are a match to TRBD2. The V gene end was trimmed by 1 base and the J gene end by 2 bases; junction bases not matched to a gene: 1. CDR3 size: 16 residues. CDR1 is LGHDT and CDR2 is YNNKEL in the germline V gene (reference sequence). CDR3 in DNA: TGTGCCAGCAGCCAAGGACTAGCGGGTAACACCGGGGAGCTGTTTTTT. Amino acid sequence: CASSQGLAGNTGELFF.

In DNA, the CDR3 is TGCGCCAGCAGCTTCGAAGGCGGATACTATGGCTACACCTTC. Translation: CASSFEGGYYGYTF. V and J are TRBV5-1 and TRBJ1-2; D ambiguous. Germline-derived CDR1 and CDR2 are SGHRS and YFSETQ. The V end was cut by 2 bases, the J end by 3 bases, with 11 bases between. CDR3 size: 14 residues.

The chain is built from TRBV27 and TRBJ2-3, with a weak D call TRBD2 (5 bases). CDR1 is MNHEY, CDR2 SMNVEV, per germline (reference sequence). The CDR3 totals 15 residues. V lost 8 bases and J 3 bases, leaving 18 bases between the germline ends. This chain's CDR3 is CASGVIGSGTDTQYF. The CDR3 DNA reads TGTGCCAGCGGGGTTATCGGGTCGGGAACAGATACGCAGTATTTT.

In DNA, the CDR3 is TGTGCCATCAGTGAGACCAGAGGGTACGATGGCTACACCTTC. This translates into CAISETRGYDGYTF. This chain links TRBV10-3 with TRBJ1-2; no definite D call. The CDR3 length is 14 residues. Trimming took off 2 bases at V and 6 bases at J, with 13 bases between the two ends. Germline CDR1 and CDR2: ENHRY and SYGVKD.

This chain connects TRBV2 to TRBJ2-1; 9 bases align to TRBD2. The CDR3 consists of 15 residues. Germline-derived CDR1 and CDR2 are SNHLY and FYNNEI. Trimming took 6 bases from V and 6 from J; bases not matched to a gene: 9. DNA for the CDR3: TGTGCCAGCAGAAGAGAGCTAGCGGGACCCAATGAGCAGTTCTTC. Protein product: CASRRELAGPNEQFF.

The rearrangement links TRBV7-2 to TRBJ2-1, with D maybe TRBD2 (6 bases). The CDR3 has 16 amino acids. Trimming shortened V by 0 bases and J by 3 bases, and 12 bases separated the two germline ends. Germline assignment: CDR1 SGHTA and CDR2 FQGNSA. The DNA of the CDR3 is TGTGCCAGCAGCTTAGCGGCGGGATCGCACTACAATGAGCAGTTCTTC. This gives the protein CASSLAAGSHYNEQFF. Together with reference TRBV7-2 and TRBJ2-1, the CDR3 gives the full variable domain: GAGVSQSPSNKVTEKGKDVELRCDPISGHTALYWYRQSLGQGLEFLIYFQGNSAPDKSGLPSDRFSAERTGGSVSTLTIQRTQQEDSAVYLCASSLAAGSHYNEQFFGPGTRLTVL.

The rearrangement joins TRBV5-1 to TRBJ1-2; 7 bases agree with TRBD1. Germline loops: CDR1 SGHRS, CDR2 YFSETQ. The CDR3 extends over 13 amino acids. V trimming: 2 bases; J trimming: 6 bases; junction bases outside the gene matches: 4. The CDR3 DNA reads TGCGCCAGCAGCTTTCAGGGGGGAGATGGCTACACCTTC. It yields the protein CASSFQGGDGYTF.

The chain has TRBV7-2 and TRBJ2-7; possible D gene TRBD2, 5 bases. Germline loops: CDR1 SGHTA, CDR2 FQGNSA. V lost 5 bases to trimming and J lost 6 bases, with 14 bases between them. The CDR3 is 13 residues long. CDR3 loop: CASSLLEGVEQYF. In DNA form, the CDR3 reads TGTGCCAGCAGCCTCCTAGAGGGAGTCGAGCAGTACTTC.

The chain carries TRBV13 and TRBJ2-1; TRBD2 agrees at 14 bases. CDR3 length equals 19 residues. Germline V gives CDR1 PRHDT, CDR2 FYEKMQ (reference sequence). V dropped 0 bases and J dropped 4; count of bases not matched to a gene: 8. Here the CDR3 DNA reads TGTGCCAGCAGCTTAGGGACTAGCGGGAGGGGGGAGGTTTACAATGAGCAGTTCTTC. Translated, it gives CASSLGTSGRGEVYNEQFF.

The chain employs TRBV7-2 and TRBJ2-1, with a weak D call TRBD2 (6 bases). The CDR3 consists of 15 residues. CDR1 is SGHTA and CDR2 is FQGNSA in the germline V gene. Trimming stripped 0 bases from V and 2 bases from J, with 8 bases between. In DNA, the CDR3 is TGTGCCAGCAGCTTAGCGGGAGGAGCCTACAATGAGCAGTTCTTC. Translated, it gives CASSLAGGAYNEQFF.

The chain couples TRBV28 to TRBJ2-3; D might be TRBD1 (5 bases). Trimming shortened V by 7 bases and J by 2 bases, and 28 bases separated the two germline ends. Germline CDR1 reads MDHEN; CDR2 reads SYDVKM. The CDR3 has 19 amino acids. The CDR3 coding sequence is TGTGCCAGCAACCCCCCGGCCCGCAGTTCAGGGTGGGACACAGATACGCAGTATTTT. Translating gives CASNPPARSSGWDTDTQYF.

The J gene is TRBJ1-2, the V gene TRBV6-1; no definite D call. V gave up 0 bases and J gave up 8 bases, with 10 bases separating them. There are 13 residues in the CDR3. Germline assignment: CDR1 MNHNS and CDR2 SASEGT. The CDR3 region has the DNA TGTGCCAGCAGTGAAGCCGGCAGCCGGGGCTACACCTTC. Translating gives CASSEAGSRGYTF.

The rearrangement links TRBV13 to TRBJ2-4, with 9 nucleotides matching TRBD2. The CDR3 sequence is 16 residues long. CDR1 is PRHDT, CDR2 FYEKMQ, per germline (reference sequence). Trimming at V came to 5 bases and at J to 4 bases, leaving 9 bases not matched to a gene. The CDR3 protein is CASSPPLREGKNIQYF. CDR3 DNA sequence: TGTGCCAGCAGCCCCCCGCTGCGGGAGGGGAAAAACATTCAGTACTTC.

J is TRBJ2-7 and V is TRBV4-3; TRBD2 might be the D (5 bases). CDR3 length: 16 residues. The V gene's germline CDR1 is LGHNA and CDR2 YSLEER. Trimming shortened V by 1 base and J by 2 bases, and 15 bases separated the two germline ends. The CDR3 spells CASSQVVGAGAYEQYF. In DNA form, the CDR3 reads TGCGCCAGCAGCCAAGTGGTGGGAGCCGGGGCCTACGAGCAGTACTTC.

This chain uses TRBV4-1 with TRBJ1-2; D gene unclear. V was pared by 3 bases and J by 2 bases, with 19 bases between. This CDR3 has 17 amino acids. Germline V CDR1 and CDR2: MGHRA, YSYEKL. CDR3 coding DNA: TGCGCCAGCAGCCAGCCGGCCAGGCAGTCAAAGAACTATGGCTACACCTTC. This encodes CASSQPARQSKNYGYTF.